The 2 T cell receptor beta chains given below trace back to one sample, sequenced in a study of PD-1 blockade in classical Hodgkin lymphoma. In every patient, relapse followed autologous stem cell transplantation, while exposure to brentuximab vedotin differed. This table comes from immunoSEQ multiplex PCR, and its TCRdb copy is limited to in-frame clones, with some not included. This table holds about 97,000 clones, approximately 80% found once. The source was peripheral blood mononuclear cells (PBMCs), collected at baseline. These receptors all stem from a human donor with classical Hodgkin lymphoma.

This sequence joins TRBV6-1 and TRBJ1-4; D is possibly TRBD1 (6 bases). This CDR3 has 15 amino acids. V lost 7 bases and J lost 7, with 19 bases in between. CDR1 and CDR2 (germline): MNHNS, SASEGT. The CDR3 region has the DNA TGTGCCAGCACCGGAGGTGGGGGCGCGGTTGAAAAACTGTTTTTT. Residues: CASTGGGGAVEKLFF.

The chain's CDR3 is CASSSLPGTSSEQYF. CDR3 coding DNA: TGTGCCAGCAGCTCCTTGCCCGGGACCTCATCCGAGCAGTACTTC. The J gene is TRBJ2-7, the V gene TRBV11-2; D may be TRBD1 or TRBD2 (5 bases each). CDR1 SGHAT and CDR2 FQNNGV come from the germline V gene. The CDR3 is made up of 15 amino acids. The V end was cut by 4 bases, the J end by 6 bases, with 19 bases between.